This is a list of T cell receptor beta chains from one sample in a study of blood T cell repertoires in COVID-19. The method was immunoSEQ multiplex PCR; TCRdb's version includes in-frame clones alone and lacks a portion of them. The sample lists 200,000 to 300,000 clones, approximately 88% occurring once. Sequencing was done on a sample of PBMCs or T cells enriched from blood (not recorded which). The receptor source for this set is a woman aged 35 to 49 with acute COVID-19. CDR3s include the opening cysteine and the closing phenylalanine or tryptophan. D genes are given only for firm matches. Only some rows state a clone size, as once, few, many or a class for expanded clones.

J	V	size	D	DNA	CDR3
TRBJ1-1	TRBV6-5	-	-	TGTGCCAGCAGTTCTACACTAAACACTGAAGCTTTCTTT	CASSSTLNTEAFF
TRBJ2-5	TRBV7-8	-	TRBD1	TGTGCCAGCAGCGCCAGACAGGGGGGGATCCAAGAGACCCAGTACTTC	CASSARQGGIQETQYF
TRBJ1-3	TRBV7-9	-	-	TGTGCCAGCAGCTTAAGCTCACCCTCTGGAAACACCATATATTTT	CASSLSSPSGNTIYF
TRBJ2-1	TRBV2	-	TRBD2	TGTGCCAGTCTTCTAGCGGAGGACAATGAGCAGTTCTTC	CASLLAEDNEQFF
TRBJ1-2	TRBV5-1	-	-	TGCGCCAGCAGCCCCGGGACTAGGGGGTTGGGCTATGGCTACACCTTC	CASSPGTRGLGYGYTF
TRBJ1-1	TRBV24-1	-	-	TGTGCCACCAGTGACAGGGGACTAGAAGCTTTCTTT	CATSDRGLEAFF
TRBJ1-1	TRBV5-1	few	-	TGCGCCAGTCAAGTACAGGGAAATACTGAAGCTTTCTTT	CASQVQGNTEAFF
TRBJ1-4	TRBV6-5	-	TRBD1	TGTGCCAGCAGTTTCAGGGGGCCCGGGGGAAAACTGTTTTTT	CASSFRGPGGKLFF
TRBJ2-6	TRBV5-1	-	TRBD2	TGCGCCAGCAGCCCGGCGGGGGACGGGGCCAACGTCCTGACTTTC	CASSPAGDGANVLTF
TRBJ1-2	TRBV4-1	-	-	TGCGCCAGCAGCACCCCGGGGAGGGACGGCTACACCTTC	CASSTPGRDGYTF
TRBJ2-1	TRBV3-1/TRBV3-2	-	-	TGTGCCAGCAGCCAAGAGGCGGCGGTTTGGGGGCAAAGCTCCTACAATGAGCAGTTCTTC	CASSQEAAVWGQSSYNEQFF
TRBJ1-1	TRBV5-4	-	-	TGTGCCAGCAGCCAAAGGGGTCGTAGGGCTGAAGCTTTCTTT	CASSQRGRRAEAFF
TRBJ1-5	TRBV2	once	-	TGTGCCAGCAGTGGGTCGGAGGTTGCAGCCCAGCATTTT	CASSGSEVAAQHF
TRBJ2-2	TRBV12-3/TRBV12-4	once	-	TGTGCCAGCAGCCTCGGTTTCGCCGGGGAGCTGTTTTTT	CASSLGFAGELFF
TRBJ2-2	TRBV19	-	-	TGTGCCAGTAGTTCCCGCGGTCTTATAACCGGGGAGCTGTTTTTT	CASSSRGLITGELFF
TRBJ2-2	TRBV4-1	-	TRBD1	TGCGCCAGCAGCCCCGACAGGGGGAGGACCGGGGAGCTGTTTTTT	CASSPDRGRTGELFF
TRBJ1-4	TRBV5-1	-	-	TGCGCCAGCAGGCTAACTGTAGCGGGAACTAATGAAAAACTGTTTTTT	CASRLTVAGTNEKLFF
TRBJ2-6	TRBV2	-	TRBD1	TGTGCCAGCAGGCAAGGACAGGGCGCCTTTGGGGCCAACGTCCTGACTTTC	CASRQGQGAFGANVLTF
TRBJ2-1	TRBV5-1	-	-	TGCGCCAGCAGCTTGGCGAAGTTAGCAAACAATGAGCAGTTCTTC	CASSLAKLANNEQFF
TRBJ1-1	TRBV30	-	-	TGTGCCTTGAAACAGGGCCCCCCTGAAGCTTTCTTT	CALKQGPPEAFF
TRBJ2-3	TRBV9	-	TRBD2	TGTGCCAGCAGCGTAGAATCGGGAGGGGGCACAGATACGCAGTATTTT	CASSVESGGGTDTQYF
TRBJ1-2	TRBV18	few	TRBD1	TGTGCCAGCTCACGTGAAGGGGGCGGCTATGGCTACACCTTC	CASSREGGGYGYTF
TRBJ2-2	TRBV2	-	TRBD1	TGTGCCAGCAGTGCCCAGGGCCGGGACAGCGGGGAGCTGTTTTTT	CASSAQGRDSGELFF
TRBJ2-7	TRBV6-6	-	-	TGTGCCATCCGAGTACGCAGGGGATCCTACGAGCAGTACTTC	CAIRVRRGSYEQYF
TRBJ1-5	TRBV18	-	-	TGTGCCAGCTCACCACCACCGGGTTTCAATCAGCCCCAGCATTTT	CASSPPPGFNQPQHF
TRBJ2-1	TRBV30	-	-	TGTGCCTGGAGCTCAGGGGTACAATTCGAGCAGTTCTTC	CAWSSGVQFEQFF
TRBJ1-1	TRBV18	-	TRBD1	TGTGCCAGCTCACAGAGACAGGGCCCGTACACTGAAGCTTTCTTT	CASSQRQGPYTEAFF
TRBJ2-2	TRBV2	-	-	TGTGCCAGCAGTGTGCTAGTGAACGGGGAGCTGTTTTTT	CASSVLVNGELFF
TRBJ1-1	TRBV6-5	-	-	TGTGCCAGCAGTACAGGACGGCCGGGCACTGAAGCTTTCTTT	CASSTGRPGTEAFF
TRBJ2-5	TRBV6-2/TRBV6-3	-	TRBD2	TGTGCCAGCAGCTCGGCCGGGACTAGCGGGGGATATGAGACCCAGTACTTC	CASSSAGTSGGYETQYF
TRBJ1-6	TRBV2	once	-	TGTGCCAGCAGCGTGGGGAAGGGGAATTCACCCCTCCACTTT	CASSVGKGNSPLHF
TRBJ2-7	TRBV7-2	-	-	TGTGCCAGCAGCTCCCGCAGGACCTACGAGCAGTACTTC	CASSSRRTYEQYF
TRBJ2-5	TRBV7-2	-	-	TGTGCCAGCAGCCCCCGAGAGACCCAGTACTTC	CASSPRETQYF
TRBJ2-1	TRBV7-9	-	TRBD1	TGTGCCAGCACCACTAGGTACCCCGGGACAGGGGGGGGCAATGAGCAGTTCTTC	CASTTRYPGTGGGNEQFF
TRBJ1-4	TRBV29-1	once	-	TGCAGCGTCGGGAGGGGGGATGGGGAAAAACTGTTTTTT	CSVGRGDGEKLFF
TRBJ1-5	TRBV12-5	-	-	TGTGCTAGTGGGAGACAGCGACTGAATCAGCCCCAGCATTTT	CASGRQRLNQPQHF
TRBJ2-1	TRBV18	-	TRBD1	TGTGCCAGCTCCTACCGGACAGGGAGCTACAATGAGCAGTTCTTC	CASSYRTGSYNEQFF
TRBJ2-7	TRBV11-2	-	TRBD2	TGTGCCAGCAGCGCGCGACTAGCGGGGGCCCAAGGCGAGCAGTACTTC	CASSARLAGAQGEQYF
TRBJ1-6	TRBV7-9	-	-	TGTGCCAGCAGCTTAGAGGTTACCGGGAAACAGGGCTTT	CASSLEVTGKQGF
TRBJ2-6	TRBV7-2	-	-	TGTGCCAGCAGCTTAGGGGACAACCGCTCTGGGGCCAACGTCCTGACTTTC	CASSLGDNRSGANVLTF
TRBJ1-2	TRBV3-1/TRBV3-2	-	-	TGTGCCAGCAGCCAAGTTCAGGGTTATGGCTACACCTTC	CASSQVQGYGYTF
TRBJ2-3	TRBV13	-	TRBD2	TGTGCCAGCAGCTTAGCCACCTTAAGCGGGGCTAGCACAGATACGCAGTATTTT	CASSLATLSGASTDTQYF
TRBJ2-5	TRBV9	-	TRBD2	TGTGCCAGCAGCCCCTCTGGGGGGGACGGGGAGACCCAGTACTTC	CASSPSGGDGETQYF
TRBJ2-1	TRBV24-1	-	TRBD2	TGTGCCACCAGTGACCGAAGCGGGAGCTCCTACAATGAGCAGTTCTTC	CATSDRSGSSYNEQFF
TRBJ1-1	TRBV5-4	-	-	TGTGCCAGCAGCTTAGCAGGGCGAGGAACTGAAGCTTTCTTT	CASSLAGRGTEAFF
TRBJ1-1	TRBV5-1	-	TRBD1	TGCGCCAGCAGCTCCACAGGGGAAACTGAAGCTTTCTTT	CASSSTGETEAFF
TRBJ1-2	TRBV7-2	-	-	TGTGCCAGCACTCTTCCCCCTGGGGCCAACTATGGCTACACCTTC	CASTLPPGANYGYTF
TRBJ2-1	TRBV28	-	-	TGTGCCAGCAGTCATGTCGTCGACAGCAACAATGAGCAGTTCTTC	CASSHVVDSNNEQFF
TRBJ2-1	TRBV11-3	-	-	TGTGCCAGCAGCTTAGATCTAGGCGGGAAATCCTACAATGAGCAGTTCTTC	CASSLDLGGKSYNEQFF
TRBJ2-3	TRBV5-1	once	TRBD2	TGCGCCAGCAAATCTAGCGGGGGGGCAGGGACAGATACGCAGTATTTT	CASKSSGGAGTDTQYF
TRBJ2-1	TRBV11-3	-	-	TGTGCCAGCAGCCCACGGACAGACTACAATGAGCAGTTCTTC	CASSPRTDYNEQFF
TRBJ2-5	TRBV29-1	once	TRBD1	TGCAGCGTTTTGGGACAGGGGGGGGGAGAGACCCAGTACTTC	CSVLGQGGGETQYF